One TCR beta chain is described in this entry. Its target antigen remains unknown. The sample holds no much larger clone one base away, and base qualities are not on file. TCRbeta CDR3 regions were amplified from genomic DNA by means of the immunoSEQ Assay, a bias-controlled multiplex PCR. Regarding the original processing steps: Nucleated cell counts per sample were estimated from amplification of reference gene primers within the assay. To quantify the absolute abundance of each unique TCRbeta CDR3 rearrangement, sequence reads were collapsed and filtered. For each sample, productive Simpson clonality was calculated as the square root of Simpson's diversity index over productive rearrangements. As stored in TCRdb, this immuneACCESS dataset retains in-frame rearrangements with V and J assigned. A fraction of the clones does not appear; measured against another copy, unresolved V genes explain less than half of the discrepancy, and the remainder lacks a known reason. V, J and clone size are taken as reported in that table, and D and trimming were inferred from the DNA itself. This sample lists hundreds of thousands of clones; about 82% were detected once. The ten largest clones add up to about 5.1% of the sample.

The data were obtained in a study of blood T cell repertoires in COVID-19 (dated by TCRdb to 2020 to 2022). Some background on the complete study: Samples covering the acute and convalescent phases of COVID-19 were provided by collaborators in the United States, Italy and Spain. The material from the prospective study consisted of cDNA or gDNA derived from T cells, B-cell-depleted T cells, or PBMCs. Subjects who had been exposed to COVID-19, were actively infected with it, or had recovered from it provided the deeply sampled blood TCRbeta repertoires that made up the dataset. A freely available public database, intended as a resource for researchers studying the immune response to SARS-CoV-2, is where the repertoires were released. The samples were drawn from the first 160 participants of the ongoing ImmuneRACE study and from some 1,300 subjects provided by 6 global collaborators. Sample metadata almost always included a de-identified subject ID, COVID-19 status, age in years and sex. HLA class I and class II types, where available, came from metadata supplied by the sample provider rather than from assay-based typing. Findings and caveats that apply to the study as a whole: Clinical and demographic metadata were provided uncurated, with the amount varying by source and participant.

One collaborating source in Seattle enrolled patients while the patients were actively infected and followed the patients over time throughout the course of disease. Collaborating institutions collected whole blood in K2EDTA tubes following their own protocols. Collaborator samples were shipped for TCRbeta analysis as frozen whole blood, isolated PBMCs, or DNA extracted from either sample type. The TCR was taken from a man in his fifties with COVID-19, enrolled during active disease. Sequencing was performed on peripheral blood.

The nucleotides read TGTGCCAGCAGCGTAGAAAGCGCCACAGATACGCAGTATTTT. This yields the protein CASSVESATDTQYF. The V and J segments used are TRBV9 and TRBJ2-3; confidence is insufficient to name the D gene. The CDR3 holds 14 amino acids from the cysteine to the phenylalanine. Kept here is only the CDR3 DNA, which spans 42 bases and is read in frame from base 1. At the junction V is shortened by 0 bases and J by 2 bases, with 7 bases in between. Looking up the germline V gene yields CDR1 SGDLS and CDR2 YYNGEE.